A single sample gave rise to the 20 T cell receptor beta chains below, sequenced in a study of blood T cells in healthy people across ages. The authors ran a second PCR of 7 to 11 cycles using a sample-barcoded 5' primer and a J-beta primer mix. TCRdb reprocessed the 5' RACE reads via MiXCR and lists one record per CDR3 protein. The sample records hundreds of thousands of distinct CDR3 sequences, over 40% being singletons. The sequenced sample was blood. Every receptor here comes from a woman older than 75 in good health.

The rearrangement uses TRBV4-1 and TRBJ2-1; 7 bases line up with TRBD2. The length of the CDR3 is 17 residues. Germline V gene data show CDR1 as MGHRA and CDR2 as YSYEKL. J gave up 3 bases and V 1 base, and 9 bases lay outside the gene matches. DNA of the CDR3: TGCGCCAGCAGCCAAGGCCTCGGCGGGAGTGGCTACAATGAGCAGTTCTTC. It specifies CASSQGLGGSGYNEQFF.

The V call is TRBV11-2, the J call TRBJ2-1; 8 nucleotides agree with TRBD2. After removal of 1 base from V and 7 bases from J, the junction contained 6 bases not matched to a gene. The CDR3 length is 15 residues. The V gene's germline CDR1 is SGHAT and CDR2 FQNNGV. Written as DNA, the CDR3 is TGTGCCAGCAGCTTAGCGGCCCGGGAGGGGAATGAGCAGTTCTTC. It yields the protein CASSLAAREGNEQFF.

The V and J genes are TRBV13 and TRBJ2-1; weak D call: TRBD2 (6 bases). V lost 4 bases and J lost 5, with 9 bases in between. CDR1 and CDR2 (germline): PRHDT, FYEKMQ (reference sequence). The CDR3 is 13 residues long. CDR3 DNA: TGTGCCAGCAGCTCGGGGGACCACAATGAGCAGTTCTTC. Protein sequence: CASSSGDHNEQFF.

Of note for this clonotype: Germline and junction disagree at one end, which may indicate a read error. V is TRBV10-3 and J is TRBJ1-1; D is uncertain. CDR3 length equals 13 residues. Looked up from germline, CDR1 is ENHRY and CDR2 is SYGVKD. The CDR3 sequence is CAINEDSNTEAFF. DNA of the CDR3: TGTGCCATCAATGAGGACTCGAACACTGAAGCTTTCTTT.

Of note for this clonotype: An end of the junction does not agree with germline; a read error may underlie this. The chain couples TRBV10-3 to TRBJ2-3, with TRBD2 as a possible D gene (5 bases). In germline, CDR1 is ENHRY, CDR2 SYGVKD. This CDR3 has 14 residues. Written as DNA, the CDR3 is TGCGCCATCGGTGAGTCGAGCAACGGGAATACGCAGTATTTT. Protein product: CAIGESSNGNTQYF.

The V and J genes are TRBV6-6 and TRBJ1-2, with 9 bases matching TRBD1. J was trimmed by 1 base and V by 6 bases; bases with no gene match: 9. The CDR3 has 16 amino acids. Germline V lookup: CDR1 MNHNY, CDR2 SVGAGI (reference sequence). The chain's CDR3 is CASRDTGGPFNYGYTF. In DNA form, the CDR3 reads TGTGCCAGCAGAGACACAGGGGGCCCATTTAACTATGGCTACACCTTC.

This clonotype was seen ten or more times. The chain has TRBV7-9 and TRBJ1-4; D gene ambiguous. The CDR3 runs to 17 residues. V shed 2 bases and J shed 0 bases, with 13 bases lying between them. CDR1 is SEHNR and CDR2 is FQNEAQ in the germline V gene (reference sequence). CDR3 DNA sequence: TGTGCCAGCAGCTTAAGCAGAAACTCTGCAACTAATGAAAAACTGTTTTTT. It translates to CASSLSRNSATNEKLFF.

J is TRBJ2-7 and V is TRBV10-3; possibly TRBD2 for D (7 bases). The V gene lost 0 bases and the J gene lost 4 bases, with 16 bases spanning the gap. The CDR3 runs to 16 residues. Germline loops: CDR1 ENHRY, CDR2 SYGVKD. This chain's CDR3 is CAISESGAGVGYEQYF. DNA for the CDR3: TGTGCCATCAGTGAGTCGGGGGCGGGAGTGGGGTACGAGCAGTACTTC.

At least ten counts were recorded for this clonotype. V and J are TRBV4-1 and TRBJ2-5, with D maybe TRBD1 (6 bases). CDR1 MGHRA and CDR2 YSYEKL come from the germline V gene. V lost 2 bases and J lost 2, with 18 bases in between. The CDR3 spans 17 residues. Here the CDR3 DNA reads TGCGCCAGCAGCCAATCCTCCTCACAGGGTGGGCAAGAGACCCAGTACTTC. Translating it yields CASSQSSSQGGQETQYF.

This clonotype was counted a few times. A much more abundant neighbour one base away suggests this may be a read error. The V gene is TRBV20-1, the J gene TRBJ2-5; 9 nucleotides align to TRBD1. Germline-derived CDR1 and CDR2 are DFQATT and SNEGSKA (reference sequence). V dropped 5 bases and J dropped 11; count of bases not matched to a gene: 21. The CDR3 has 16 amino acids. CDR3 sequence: CSASSLTGGNYNEQYF. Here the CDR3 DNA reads TGCAGTGCTTCGAGCCTGACAGGGGGAAATTACAATGAGCAGTACTTC.

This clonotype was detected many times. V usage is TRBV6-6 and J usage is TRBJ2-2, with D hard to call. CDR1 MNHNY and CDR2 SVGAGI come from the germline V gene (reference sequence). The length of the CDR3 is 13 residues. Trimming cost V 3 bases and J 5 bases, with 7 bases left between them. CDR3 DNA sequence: TGTGCCAGCAGTTATCTAGGAACCGGGGAGCTGTTTTTT. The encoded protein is CASSYLGTGELFF.

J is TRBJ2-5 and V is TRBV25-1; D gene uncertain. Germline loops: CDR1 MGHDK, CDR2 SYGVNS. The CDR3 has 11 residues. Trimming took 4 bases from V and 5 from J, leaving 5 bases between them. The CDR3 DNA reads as TGTGCCAGCAGTGTTGCCGAGACCCAGTACTTC. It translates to CASSVAETQYF.

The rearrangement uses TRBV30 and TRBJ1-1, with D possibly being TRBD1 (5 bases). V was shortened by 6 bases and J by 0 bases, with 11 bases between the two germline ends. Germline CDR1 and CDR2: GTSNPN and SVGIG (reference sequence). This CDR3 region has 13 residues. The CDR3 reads CACNGGLNTEAFF. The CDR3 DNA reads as TGTGCCTGCAACGGGGGTCTGAACACTGAAGCTTTCTTT. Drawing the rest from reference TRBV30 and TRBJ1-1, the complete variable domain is SQTIHQWPATLVQPVGSPLSLECTVEGTSNPNLYWYRQAAGRGLQLLFYSVGIGQISSEVPQNLSASRPQDRQFILSSKKLLLSDSGFYLCACNGGLNTEAFFGQGTRLTVV.

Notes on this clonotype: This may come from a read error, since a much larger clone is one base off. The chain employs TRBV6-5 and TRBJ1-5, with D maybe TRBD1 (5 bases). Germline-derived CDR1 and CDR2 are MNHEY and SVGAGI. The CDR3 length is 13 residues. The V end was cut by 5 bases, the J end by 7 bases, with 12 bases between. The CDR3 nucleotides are TGTGCCAGCAGTCTTAGAGGGGAACAGCCCCAGCATTTT. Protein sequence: CASSLRGEQPQHF.

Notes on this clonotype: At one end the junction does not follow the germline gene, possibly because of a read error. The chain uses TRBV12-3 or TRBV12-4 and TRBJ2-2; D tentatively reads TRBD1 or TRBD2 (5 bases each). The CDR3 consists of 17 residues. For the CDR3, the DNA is TGTGCCAGCAGTTTAAGACTCCACCATGGGGCTAACGGGGTGCTGTTTTTT. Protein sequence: CASSLRLHHGANGVLFF.

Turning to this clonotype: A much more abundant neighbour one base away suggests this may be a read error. This CDR3 is CASSLGGLAGVQYF. The DNA for the CDR3 is TGCGCCAGCAGCTTGGGGGGACTAGCGGGAGTGCAGTACTTC. The rearrangement uses TRBV5-1 and TRBJ2-5; 14 nucleotides match TRBD2. CDR1 is SGHRS, CDR2 YFSETQ, per germline. The J segment lost 11 bases and the V segment lost 0 bases, leaving 3 bases of the junction unmatched. This CDR3 has 14 residues.

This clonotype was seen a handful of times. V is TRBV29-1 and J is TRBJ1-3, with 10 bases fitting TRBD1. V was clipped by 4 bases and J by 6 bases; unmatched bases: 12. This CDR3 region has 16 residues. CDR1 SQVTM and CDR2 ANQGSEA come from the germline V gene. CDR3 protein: CSVAGVPRQGANTIYF. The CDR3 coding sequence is TGCAGCGTTGCAGGGGTCCCGAGACAGGGGGCAAACACCATATATTTT.

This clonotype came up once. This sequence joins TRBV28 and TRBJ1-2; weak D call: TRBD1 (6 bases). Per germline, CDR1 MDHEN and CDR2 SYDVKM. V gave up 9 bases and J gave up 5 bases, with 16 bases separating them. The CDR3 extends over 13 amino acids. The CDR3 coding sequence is TGTGCCAGTCACCTGGGGGCGGAATATGGCTACACCTTC. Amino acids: CASHLGAEYGYTF.

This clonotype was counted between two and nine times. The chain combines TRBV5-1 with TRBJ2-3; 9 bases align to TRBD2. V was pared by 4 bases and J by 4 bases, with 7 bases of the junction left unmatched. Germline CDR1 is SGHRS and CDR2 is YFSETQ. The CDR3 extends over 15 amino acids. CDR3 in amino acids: CASSPRGGAADTQYF. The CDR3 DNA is TGCGCCAGCAGCCCCCGCGGGGGGGCCGCAGATACGCAGTATTTT.

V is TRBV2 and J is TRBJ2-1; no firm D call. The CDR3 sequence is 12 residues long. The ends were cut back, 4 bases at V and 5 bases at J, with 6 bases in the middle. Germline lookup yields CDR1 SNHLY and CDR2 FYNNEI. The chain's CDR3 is CASSGAHNEQFF. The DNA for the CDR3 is TGTGCCAGCAGTGGAGCCCACAATGAGCAGTTCTTC. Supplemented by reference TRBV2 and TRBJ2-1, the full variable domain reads EPEVTQTPSHQVTQMGQEVILRCVPISNHLYFYWYRQILGQKVEFLVSFYNNEISEKSEIFDDQFSVERPDGSNFTLKIRSTKLEDSAMYFCASSGAHNEQFFGPGTRLTVL.